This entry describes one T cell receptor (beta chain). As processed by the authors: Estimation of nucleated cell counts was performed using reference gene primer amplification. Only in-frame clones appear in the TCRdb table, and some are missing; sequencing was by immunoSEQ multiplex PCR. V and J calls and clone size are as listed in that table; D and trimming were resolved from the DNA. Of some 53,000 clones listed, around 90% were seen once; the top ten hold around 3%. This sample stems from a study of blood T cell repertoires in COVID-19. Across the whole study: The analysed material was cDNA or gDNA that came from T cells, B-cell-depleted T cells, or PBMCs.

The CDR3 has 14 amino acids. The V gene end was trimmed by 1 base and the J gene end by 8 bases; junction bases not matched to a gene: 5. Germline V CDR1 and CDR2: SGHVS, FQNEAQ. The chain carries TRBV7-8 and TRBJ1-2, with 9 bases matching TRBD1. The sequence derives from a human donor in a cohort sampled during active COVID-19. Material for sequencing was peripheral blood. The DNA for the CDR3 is TGTGCCAGCAGCTTAGGGGACAGGGTAGGAGGCTACACCTTC. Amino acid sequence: CASSLGDRVGGYTF.